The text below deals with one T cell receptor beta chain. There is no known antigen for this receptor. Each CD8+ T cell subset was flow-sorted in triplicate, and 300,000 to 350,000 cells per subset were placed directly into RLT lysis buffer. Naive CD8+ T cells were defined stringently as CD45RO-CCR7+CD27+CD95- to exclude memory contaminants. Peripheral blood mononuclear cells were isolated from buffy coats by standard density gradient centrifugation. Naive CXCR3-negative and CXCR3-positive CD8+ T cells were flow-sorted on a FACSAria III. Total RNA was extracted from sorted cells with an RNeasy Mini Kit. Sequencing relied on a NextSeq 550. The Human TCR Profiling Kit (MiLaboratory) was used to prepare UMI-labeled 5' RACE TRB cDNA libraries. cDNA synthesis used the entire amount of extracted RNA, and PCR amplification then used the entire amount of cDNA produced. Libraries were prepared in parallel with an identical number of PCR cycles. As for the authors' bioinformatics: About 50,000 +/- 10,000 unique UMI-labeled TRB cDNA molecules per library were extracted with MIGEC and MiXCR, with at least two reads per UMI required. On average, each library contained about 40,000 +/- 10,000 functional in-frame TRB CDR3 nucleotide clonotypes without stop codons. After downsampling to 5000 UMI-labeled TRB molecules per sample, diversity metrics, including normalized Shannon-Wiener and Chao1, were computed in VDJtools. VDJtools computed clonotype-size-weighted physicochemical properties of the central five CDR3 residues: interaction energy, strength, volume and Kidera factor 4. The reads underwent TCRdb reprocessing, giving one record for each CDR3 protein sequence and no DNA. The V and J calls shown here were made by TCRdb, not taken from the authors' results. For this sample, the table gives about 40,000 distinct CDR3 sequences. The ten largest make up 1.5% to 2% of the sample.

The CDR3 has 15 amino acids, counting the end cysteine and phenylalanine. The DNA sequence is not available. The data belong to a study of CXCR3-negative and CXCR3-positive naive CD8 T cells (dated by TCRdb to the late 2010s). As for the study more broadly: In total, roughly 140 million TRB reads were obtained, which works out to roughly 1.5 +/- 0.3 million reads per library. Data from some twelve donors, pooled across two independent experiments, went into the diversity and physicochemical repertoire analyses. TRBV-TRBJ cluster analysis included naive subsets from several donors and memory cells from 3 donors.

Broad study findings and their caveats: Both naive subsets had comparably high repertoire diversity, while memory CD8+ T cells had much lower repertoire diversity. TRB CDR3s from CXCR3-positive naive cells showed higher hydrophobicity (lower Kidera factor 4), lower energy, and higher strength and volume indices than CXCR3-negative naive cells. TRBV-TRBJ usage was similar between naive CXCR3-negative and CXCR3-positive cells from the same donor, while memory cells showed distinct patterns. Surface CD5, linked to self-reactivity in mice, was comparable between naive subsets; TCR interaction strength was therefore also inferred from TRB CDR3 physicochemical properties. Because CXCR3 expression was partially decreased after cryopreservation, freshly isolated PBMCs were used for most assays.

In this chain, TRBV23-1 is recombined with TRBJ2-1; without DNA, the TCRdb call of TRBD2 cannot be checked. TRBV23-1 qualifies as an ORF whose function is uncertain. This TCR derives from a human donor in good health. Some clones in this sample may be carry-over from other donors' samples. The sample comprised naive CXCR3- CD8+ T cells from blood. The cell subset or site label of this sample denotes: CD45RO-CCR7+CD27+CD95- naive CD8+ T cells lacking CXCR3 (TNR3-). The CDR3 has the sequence CASSGRTSVYNEQFF.